A single sample gave rise to the 13 T cell receptor beta chains below, sequenced in a study of T-cell reconstitution after alpha-beta-depleted transplantation in children (dated by TCRdb to 2016 to 2018). The treatment or condition label for this specimen denotes: allogeneic hematopoietic cell transplantation with graft depleted of TCRalphabeta T cells and CD19 B cells. The library relied on PCR. TCRdb records Illumina HiSeq 2500 as the sequencer. TCR libraries were prepared with molecular barcoding, using unique molecular identifiers to normalize TCRbeta repertoire quantification. TCRdb reprocessing: public reads trimmed at Q25 with fastp, clones called with MiXCR, in-frame beta chains kept. Every distinct CDR3 protein forms one entry, paired with its most common genes and DNA. The sample table lists 250,000 or so distinct CDR3 sequences, around 8% of them with a count of one. Almost 6.5% of the sample comes from the top ten.

Sequencing was performed on PBMCs, mostly from graft donor cells, taken 180 days after TCRalphabeta/CD19-depleted stem cell transplant. These receptors were collected from a male patient younger than 18 who had a stem cell transplant for acute lymphoblastic leukemia, so the T cells may come from the graft donor.

This clonotype has a count of ten or more. The gene calls are TRBV20-1 and TRBJ2-7; TRBD1 matches at 9 bases. With V trimmed by 4 bases and J by 4 bases, 14 bases remained unmatched. In germline, CDR1 is DFQATT, CDR2 SNEGSKA (reference sequence). The CDR3 runs to 16 residues. The CDR3 protein is CSATSSPQGARYEQYF. CDR3 nucleotide sequence: TGCAGTGCTACCTCAAGCCCACAGGGGGCGCGATACGAGCAGTACTTC.

This clonotype was seen many times. The rearrangement uses TRBV12-3 or TRBV12-4 and TRBJ1-1; D may be TRBD1 (6 bases). The CDR3 loop spans 13 amino acids. Trimming removed 3 bases from V and 3 bases from J, with 8 bases in between. This CDR3 reads CASSLGTHTEAFF. Written as DNA, the CDR3 is TGTGCCAGCAGTTTGGGGACACACACTGAAGCTTTCTTT.

This clonotype was recorded at least ten times. The rearrangement uses TRBV6-2 or TRBV6-3 and TRBJ1-2, with D possibly matching TRBD1 (5 bases). CDR3 length: 14 residues. Trimming stripped 2 bases from V and 1 base from J, with 8 bases between. Germline lookup yields CDR1 MNHEY and CDR2 SVGEGT. The CDR3 DNA reads as TGTGCCAGCAGTTACGGGGACCTTAACTATGGCTACACCTTC. Translation: CASSYGDLNYGYTF.

The sample holds many counts of this clonotype. The rearrangement joins TRBV10-3 to TRBJ2-1, with 8 bases fitting TRBD2. CDR1 is ENHRY, CDR2 SYGVKD, per germline. Trimming at V came to 3 bases and at J to 8 bases, leaving 3 bases not matched to a gene. CDR3 length: 13 amino acids. The DNA for the CDR3 is TGTGCCATCAGTGAATCGGGGGGGTATGAGCAGTTCTTC. Protein sequence: CAISESGGYEQFF.

This clonotype was recorded at least ten times. The rearrangement joins TRBV7-6 to TRBJ1-2, with 7 bases identical to TRBD1. This CDR3 has 15 amino acids. The trim removed 5 bases at V and 6 bases at J, leaving 12 bases unmatched. Germline loops: CDR1 SGHVS, CDR2 FNYEAQ. The CDR3, as DNA: TGTGCCAGCAGCCCACGGGACAGCTTTTACGATGGCTACACCTTC. Amino acid sequence: CASSPRDSFYDGYTF. The variable domain in full, completed from reference TRBV7-6 and TRBJ1-2, reads GAGVSQSPRYKVTKRGQDVALRCDPISGHVSLYWYRQALGQGPEFLTYFNYEAQQDKSGLPNDRFSAERPEGSISTLTIQRTEQRDSAMYRCASSPRDSFYDGYTFGSGTRLTVV.

This clonotype was observed a handful of times. The genes are TRBV6-1 and TRBJ2-4; 8 nucleotides match TRBD1. This CDR3 spans 18 amino acids. The V gene end was trimmed by 2 bases and the J gene end by 1 base; junction bases not matched to a gene: 10. Germline V gene data show CDR1 as MNHNS and CDR2 as SASEGT. The CDR3: CASSERRRGRGAKNIQYF. Here the CDR3 DNA reads TGTGCCAGCAGTGAAAGGCGCAGGGGGCGCGGGGCCAAAAACATTCAGTACTTC.

There are many counts of this clonotype. The V call is TRBV11-2, the J call TRBJ2-7; 8 positions match TRBD1. Per the germline V gene, CDR1 is SGHAT and CDR2 is FQNNGV. J was trimmed by 2 bases and V by 1 base; bases with no gene match: 4. CDR3 length: 15 residues. Written as DNA, the CDR3 is TGTGCCAGCAGCTTAGCAGGGGGCAGGGCCTACGAGCAGTACTTC. This gives the protein CASSLAGGRAYEQYF.

In this sample, this clonotype turned up many times. The chain uses TRBV7-8 and TRBJ1-6; 7 bases fit TRBD1. The CDR3 spans 13 residues. Germline values: CDR1 SGHVS, CDR2 FQNEAQ. With V trimmed by 5 bases and J by 13 bases, 8 bases remained unmatched. CDR3 coding DNA: TGTGCCAGCAGCCCAAACAGGGGAGGGCCCCTCCACTTT. This sequence encodes CASSPNRGGPLHF.

This clonotype was seen a handful of times. The chain is built from TRBV3-1 and TRBJ2-3; no reliable D call. Between the trimmed V and J ends, which lost 0 bases and 2 bases, there was a span of 9 bases. Germline CDR1 and CDR2: LGHDT and YNNKEL (reference sequence). The CDR3 runs 15 residues. This CDR3 reads CASSQEGSHTDTQYF. The DNA for the CDR3 is TGTGCCAGCAGCCAAGAAGGATCTCACACAGATACGCAGTATTTT.

This clonotype was recorded many times. The V call is TRBV7-2, the J call TRBJ2-7, with 7 bases fitting TRBD1. The CDR3 sequence is 15 residues long. Germline CDR1 SGHTA, CDR2 FQGNSA. Trimming removed 1 base from V and 3 bases from J; junction bases left unmatched: 6. The CDR3 DNA reads as TGTGCCAGCAGCTTAGATGAGGGGGCGGTCTACGAGCAGTACTTC. This gives the protein CASSLDEGAVYEQYF.

This clonotype appeared many times. The genes are TRBV20-1 and TRBJ2-2, with TRBD1 matching over 9 bases. Germline CDR1 is DFQATT and CDR2 is SNEGSKA (reference sequence). V lost 6 bases and J lost 5; bases outside the gene matches: 7. This CDR3 contains 14 residues. CDR3 in DNA: TGCAGTGCCCTGGGACAGGGAGGTACCGGGGAGCTGTTTTTT. Translation: CSALGQGGTGELFF.

This clonotype appeared many times. The rearrangement uses TRBV6-2 or TRBV6-3 and TRBJ1-5; no clear D gene. The CDR3 runs 17 residues. V shed 2 bases and J shed 5 bases, with 19 bases lying between them. Germline V gives CDR1 MNHEY, CDR2 SVGEGT. CDR3 loop: CASSYGWLTASDQPQHF. As DNA, the CDR3 is TGTGCCAGCAGTTACGGGTGGTTGACGGCAAGTGATCAGCCCCAGCATTTT.

This clonotype has at least ten counts. The chain has TRBV7-2 and TRBJ2-7, with 7 nucleotides matching TRBD1. Per the germline V gene, CDR1 is SGHTA and CDR2 is FQGNSA. This CDR3 region has 14 residues. V shed 1 base and J 7 bases; nucleotides not matched to a gene: 7. For the CDR3, the DNA is TGTGCCAGCAGCTTAGGGACCCTGGGACAGGAGCAGTACTTC. This translates into CASSLGTLGQEQYF.